This T cell receptor beta chain was obtained from a study of control samples from healthy donors and cancer patients. Produced via immunoSEQ multiplex PCR; TCRdb's table is partial and in-frame only. The table shows 40,000 to 50,000 clones, with more than 85% occurring only once. Per the germline V gene, CDR1 is SGHTA and CDR2 is FQGNSA. The CDR3 is 12 amino acids. Trimming removed 5 bases at V and 4 bases at J, with 8 bases between. V gene TRBV7-2 combines with J gene TRBJ1-2; tentative D call: TRBD1 (5 bases). Sequencing input: PBMCs. The TCR sequence derives from a woman between 45 and 65 years old with head and neck cancer. The CDR3 DNA is TGTGCCAGCAGCCGGGACGGCTATGGCTACACCTTC. Translating it yields CASSRDGYGYTF. The complete variable domain, with remaining parts taken from reference TRBV7-2 and TRBJ1-2, reads GAGVSQSPSNKVTEKGKDVELRCDPISGHTALYWYRQSLGQGLEFLIYFQGNSAPDKSGLPSDRFSAERTGGSVSTLTIQRTQQEDSAVYLCASSRDGYGYTFGSGTRLTVV.